The rows below give T cell receptor beta chains drawn from one sample of a study of spatial heterogeneity in lung cancer. TCRdb fed the 5' RACE reads into MiXCR, producing one record per CDR3 protein. The sample holds some 44,000 distinct CDR3 sequences, approximately 14% seen once. Sequences were derived from PBMCs, sampled at surgery. Receptor source: a male donor with early-stage non-small cell lung cancer. The CDR3 runs from the conserved cysteine through the conserved F or W. Each record gives: J gene, clone size, D gene, CDR3 length, V gene, CDR3 protein, CDR3 DNA. A D gene is named only where the DNA matches it firmly. The listing skips clone size in some rows; elsewhere it reads once, few, many or a size class.

>TRBJ1-5|few|TRBD1|15|TRBV9
CASSVGTGSNQPQHF
TGTGCCAGCAGCGTGGGGACAGGGTCCAATCAGCCCCAGCATTTT
>TRBJ2-3|-|-|14|TRBV2
CASSPYRSTDTQYF
TGTGCCAGCTCACCGTACAGGAGCACAGATACGCAGTATTTT
>TRBJ1-1|-|-|13|TRBV18
CASSPSQNTEAFF
TGTGCCAGCTCACCCTCACAGAACACTGAAGCTTTCTTT
>TRBJ2-1|many|-|13|TRBV10-1
CASSIPGDNEQFF
TGCGCCAGCAGTATCCCAGGGGACAATGAGCAGTTCTTC
>TRBJ1-1|-|TRBD1|15|TRBV4-2
CASSQTGAYGTEAFF
TGTGCCAGCAGCCAAACAGGGGCGTACGGCACTGAAGCTTTCTTT
>TRBJ2-5|-|-|12|TRBV29-1
CSAKDGQETQYF
TGCAGCGCAAAAGACGGCCAAGAGACCCAGTACTTC
>TRBJ1-6|-|-|15|TRBV4-1
CASSQDWRGNSPLHF
TGCGCCAGCAGCCAAGATTGGAGAGGAAATTCACCCCTCCACTTT
>TRBJ2-1|-|-|12|TRBV2
CASSLGVNEQFF
TGTGCCAGCAGCCTAGGGGTCAATGAGCAGTTCTTC
>TRBJ2-5|-|-|12|TRBV10-3
CATNGEEETQYF
TGTGCCACGAACGGGGAGGAAGAGACCCAGTACTTC
>TRBJ2-7|few|TRBD2|16|TRBV5-6
CASSPDLAGGESEQYF
TGTGCCAGCAGCCCGGATTTAGCGGGAGGGGAGAGCGAGCAGTACTTC
>TRBJ2-3|few|TRBD2|17|TRBV12-3/TRBV12-4
CATELPWTSRGPDTQYF
TGTGCCACCGAACTACCCTGGACTAGCCGGGGGCCAGATACGCAGTATTTT
>TRBJ1-3|-|-|13|TRBV29-1
CSVGAGSGNTIYF
TGCAGCGTTGGGGCAGGGTCTGGAAACACCATATATTTT
>TRBJ2-1|few|TRBD2|15|TRBV5-1
CASSRSGSGNNEQFF
TGCGCCAGCAGCCGAAGCGGGAGTGGGAACAATGAGCAGTTCTTC
>TRBJ2-7|many|-|14|TRBV7-6
CASSLGDSGDEQYF
TGTGCCAGCAGCTTAGGAGACAGCGGCGACGAGCAGTACTTC
>TRBJ1-5|-|-|12|TRBV28
CASSSVEQPQHF
TGTGCCAGCAGCTCTGTGGAGCAGCCCCAGCATTTT
>TRBJ2-3|-|TRBD2|12|TRBV29-1
CSVEAGGGTQYF
TGCAGCGTTGAAGCTGGGGGGGGGACGCAGTATTTT
>TRBJ1-1|few|-|14|TRBV29-1
CSVDRKGVNTEAFF
TGCAGCGTTGACAGGAAGGGTGTGAACACTGAAGCTTTCTTT
>TRBJ1-5|few|-|18|TRBV5-4
CASSLGFAVSYSNQPQHF
TGTGCCAGCAGCTTGGGGTTTGCGGTTTCTTATAGCAATCAGCCCCAGCATTTT
>TRBJ1-6|few|-|12|TRBV7-2
CASSQEYSPLHF
TGTGCCAGCAGCCAGGAATACTCACCCCTCCACTTT
>TRBJ1-5|few|-|13|TRBV4-3
CASSQGTRQPQHF
TGCGCCAGCAGCCAAGGGACCCGTCAGCCCCAGCATTTT
>TRBJ1-4|-|-|11|TRBV29-1
CSVALQLGLFF
TGCAGCGTTGCCCTGCAATTGGGACTGTTTTTT
>TRBJ2-1|many|-|14|TRBV5-1
CASSLRGPDNEQFF
TGCGCCAGCAGCTTGAGAGGACCCGACAATGAGCAGTTCTTC
>TRBJ1-1|few|-|13|TRBV11-2
CASSLDRGEEAFF
TGTGCCAGCAGCTTAGATCGGGGGGAAGAAGCTTTCTTT
>TRBJ2-3|few|-|10|TRBV29-1
CSVVPDTQYF
TGCAGCGTTGTCCCAGATACGCAGTATTTT
>TRBJ2-7|-|-|16|TRBV28
CASSAPREGNSYEQYF
TGTGCCAGCAGTGCCCCGAGGGAAGGGAACTCCTACGAGCAGTACTTC
>TRBJ2-7|many|-|12|TRBV18
CASSPSSYEQYF
TGTGCCAGCTCTCCCAGCTCCTACGAGCAGTACTTC
>TRBJ2-7|few|TRBD2|12|TRBV20-1
CSARLAGGEQYF
TGCAGTGCTAGACTAGCGGGAGGCGAGCAGTACTTC
>TRBJ2-7|many|-|15|TRBV7-9
CASGVFDPEGNEQYF
TGTGCCAGCGGGGTTTTTGACCCGGAGGGGAACGAGCAGTACTTC
>TRBJ1-2|-|TRBD1|16|TRBV5-1
CASSWRTGGTDYGYTF
TGCGCCAGCAGCTGGAGGACAGGGGGCACAGACTATGGCTACACCTTC
>TRBJ2-7|few|TRBD2|15|TRBV6-5
CASSYSLAGTYEQYF
TGTGCCAGCAGTTACTCTCTAGCGGGGACCTACGAGCAGTACTTC
>TRBJ2-2|many|TRBD1|14|TRBV27
CASSRQGASGELFF
TGTGCCAGCAGTAGACAGGGGGCTTCCGGGGAGCTGTTTTTT
>TRBJ2-2|-|TRBD1|15|TRBV5-4
CASSAGQVRDGELFF
TGTGCCAGCAGCGCCGGACAGGTCCGGGACGGGGAGCTGTTTTTT
>TRBJ2-1|many|-|15|TRBV7-2
CASSLHSGGANEQFF
TGTGCCAGCAGCTTACATAGCGGCGGTGCCAATGAGCAGTTCTTC
>TRBJ2-1|-|TRBD2|16|TRBV20-1
CSARDPGLASYNEQFF
TGCAGTGCTAGAGACCCGGGACTAGCGAGTTACAATGAGCAGTTCTTC
>TRBJ2-3|few|-|16|TRBV5-4
CASSASGGGTTDTQYF
TGTGCCAGCAGCGCTAGCGGAGGGGGGACAACAGATACGCAGTATTTT
>TRBJ2-5|-|TRBD1|15|TRBV11-1
CASSLEGQDQETQYF
TGTGCCAGCAGCTTAGAGGGACAGGACCAAGAGACCCAGTACTTC
>TRBJ2-7|few|TRBD2|18|TRBV4-2
CASSQSLPRGGYSYEQYF
TGTGCCAGCAGCCAAAGCCTCCCTCGGGGGGGCTACTCCTACGAGCAGTACTTC
>TRBJ2-7|-|-|14|TRBV15
CATSRDRGPYEQYF
TGTGCCACCAGCAGAGACAGGGGCCCTTACGAGCAGTACTTC
>TRBJ2-5|-|TRBD2|14|TRBV6-1
CASSETGGRETQYF
TGTGCCAGCAGTGAAACGGGGGGAAGGGAGACCCAGTACTTC
>TRBJ2-7|few|TRBD2|15|TRBV7-2
CASSLEAGGPSSQYF
TGTGCCAGCAGCTTAGAAGCGGGAGGGCCAAGTTCGCAGTACTTC
>TRBJ2-3|-|TRBD2|16|TRBV7-9
CASSTGLAGVADTQYF
TGTGCCAGCAGCACCGGACTAGCGGGAGTGGCAGATACGCAGTATTTT
>TRBJ2-5|-|-|15|TRBV9
CASSVTPTPQETQYF
TGTGCCAGCAGCGTAACGCCAACTCCTCAAGAGACCCAGTACTTC
>TRBJ1-1|few|-|15|TRBV5-6
CASSLLAIPNTEAFF
TGTGCCAGCAGCTTGCTGGCGATACCAAACACTGAAGCTTTCTTT
>TRBJ2-5|medium-sized|TRBD2|16|TRBV7-2
CASSLQGGGARETQYF
TGTGCCAGCAGCTTACAGGGCGGGGGGGCCCGAGAGACCCAGTACTTC
>TRBJ2-1|many|TRBD1|14|TRBV7-7
CASSLVTGGNEQFF
TGTGCTAGCAGCTTAGTAACAGGGGGCAATGAGCAGTTCTTC
>TRBJ2-3|few|-|15|TRBV6-6
CASSYSGRNTDTQYF
TGTGCCAGCAGTTACTCTGGGCGGAACACAGATACGCAGTATTTT